The clone carrying this T cell receptor beta chain was counted many times. This record belongs to a study of T cells in Graves' hyperthyroidism and ophthalmopathy. Study details: Sampling of peripheral blood happened at initial diagnosis, prior to any treatment.

TCR beta CDR3 sequences were amplified from RNA transcripts. The study used the HTBI primer set for a first-round RT-PCR of the TCR CDR3. TCRdb reanalysed the multiplex PCR reads using MiXCR and keeps one entry per CDR3 protein. Of 490,000 or so distinct CDR3 sequences detected, about 22% appear once; the ten largest clones hold 45% to 55%. The receptor was isolated from a woman between 65 and 79 years old with Graves' ophthalmopathy. Source material: blood.

The CDR3 nucleotides read TGTGCCAGCAGCTCAACAGGGGCCTTGAGCCAGTACTTC. Translating gives CASSSTGALSQYF. This chain joins TRBV11-2 and TRBJ2-5, with 7 bases fitting TRBD1. The CDR3 consists of 13 residues. V shed 4 bases, J shed 10 bases, and the junction held 9 bases outside the gene matches. Per the germline V gene, CDR1 is SGHAT and CDR2 is FQNNGV.